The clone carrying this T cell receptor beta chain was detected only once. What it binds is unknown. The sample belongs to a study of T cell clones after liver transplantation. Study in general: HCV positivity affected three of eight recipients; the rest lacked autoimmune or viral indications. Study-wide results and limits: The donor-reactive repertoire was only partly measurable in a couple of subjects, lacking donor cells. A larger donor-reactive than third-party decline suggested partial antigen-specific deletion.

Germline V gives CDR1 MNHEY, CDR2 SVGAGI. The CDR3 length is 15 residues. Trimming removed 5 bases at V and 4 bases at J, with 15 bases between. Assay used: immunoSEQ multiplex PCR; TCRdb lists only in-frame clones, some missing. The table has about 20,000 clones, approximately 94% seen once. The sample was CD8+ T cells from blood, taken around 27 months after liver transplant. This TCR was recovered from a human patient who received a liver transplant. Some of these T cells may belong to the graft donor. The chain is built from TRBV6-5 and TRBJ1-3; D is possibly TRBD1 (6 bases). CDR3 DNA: TGTGCCAGCAGTCTGGGTTGGGGGCCCGGAAACACCATATATTTT. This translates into CASSLGWGPGNTIYF.